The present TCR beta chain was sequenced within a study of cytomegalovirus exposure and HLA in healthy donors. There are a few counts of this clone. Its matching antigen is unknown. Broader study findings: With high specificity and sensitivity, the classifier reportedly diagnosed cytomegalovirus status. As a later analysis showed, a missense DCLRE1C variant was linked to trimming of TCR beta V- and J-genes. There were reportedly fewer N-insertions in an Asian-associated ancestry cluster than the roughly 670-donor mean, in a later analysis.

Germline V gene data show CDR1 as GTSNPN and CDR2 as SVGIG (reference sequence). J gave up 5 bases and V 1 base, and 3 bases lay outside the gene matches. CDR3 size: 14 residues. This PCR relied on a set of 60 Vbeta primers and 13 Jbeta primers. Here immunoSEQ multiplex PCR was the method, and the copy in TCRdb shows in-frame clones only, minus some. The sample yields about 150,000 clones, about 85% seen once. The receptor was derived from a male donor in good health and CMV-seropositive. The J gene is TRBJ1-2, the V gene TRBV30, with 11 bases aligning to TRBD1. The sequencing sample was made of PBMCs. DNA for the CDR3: TGTGCCTGGAGTGCCGGACAGGGGGCGTATGGCTACACCTTC. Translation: CAWSAGQGAYGYTF.